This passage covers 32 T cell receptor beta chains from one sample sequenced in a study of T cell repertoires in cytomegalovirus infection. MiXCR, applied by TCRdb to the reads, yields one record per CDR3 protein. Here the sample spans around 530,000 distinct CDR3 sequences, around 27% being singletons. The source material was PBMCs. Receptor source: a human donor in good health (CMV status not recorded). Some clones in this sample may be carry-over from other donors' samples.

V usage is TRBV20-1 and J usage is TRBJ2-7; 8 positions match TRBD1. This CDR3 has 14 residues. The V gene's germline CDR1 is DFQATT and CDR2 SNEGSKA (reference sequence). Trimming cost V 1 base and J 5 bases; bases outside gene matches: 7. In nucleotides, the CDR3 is TGCAGTGCTAGAGTACCACAGGGGGGCAACGAGCAGTACTTC. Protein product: CSARVPQGGNEQYF.

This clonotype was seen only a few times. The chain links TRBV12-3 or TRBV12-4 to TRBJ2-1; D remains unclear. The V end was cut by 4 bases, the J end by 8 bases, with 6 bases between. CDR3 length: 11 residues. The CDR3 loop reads CASSSPYEQFF. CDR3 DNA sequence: TGTGCCAGCAGTTCCCCCTATGAGCAGTTCTTC.

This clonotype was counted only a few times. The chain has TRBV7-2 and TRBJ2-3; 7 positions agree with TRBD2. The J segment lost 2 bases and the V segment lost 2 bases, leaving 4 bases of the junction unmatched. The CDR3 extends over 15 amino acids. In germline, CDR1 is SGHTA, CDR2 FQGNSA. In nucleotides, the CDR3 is TGTGCCAGCAGCTTACCAGCGGGGCCCACAGATACGCAGTATTTT. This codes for CASSLPAGPTDTQYF.

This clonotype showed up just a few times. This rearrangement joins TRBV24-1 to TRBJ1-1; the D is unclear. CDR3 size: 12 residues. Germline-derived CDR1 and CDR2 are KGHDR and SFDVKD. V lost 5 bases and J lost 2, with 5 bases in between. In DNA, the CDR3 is TGTGCCACCAGTGCTCTAAACACTGAAGCTTTCTTT. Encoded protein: CATSALNTEAFF.

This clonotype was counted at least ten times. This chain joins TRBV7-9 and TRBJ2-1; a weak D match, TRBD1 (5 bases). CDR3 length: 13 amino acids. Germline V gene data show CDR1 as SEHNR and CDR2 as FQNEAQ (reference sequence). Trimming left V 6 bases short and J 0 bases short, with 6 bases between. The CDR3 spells CASRDSSYNEQFF. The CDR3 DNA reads TGTGCCAGCAGAGACAGCTCCTACAATGAGCAGTTCTTC.

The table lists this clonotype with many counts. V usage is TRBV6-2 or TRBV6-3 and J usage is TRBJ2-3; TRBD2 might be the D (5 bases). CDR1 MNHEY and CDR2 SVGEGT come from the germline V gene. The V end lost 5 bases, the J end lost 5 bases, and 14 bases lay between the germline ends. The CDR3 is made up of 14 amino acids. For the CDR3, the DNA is TGTGCCAGCAGTCCAGCGGTAGCCGGAGATACGCAGTATTTT. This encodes CASSPAVAGDTQYF.

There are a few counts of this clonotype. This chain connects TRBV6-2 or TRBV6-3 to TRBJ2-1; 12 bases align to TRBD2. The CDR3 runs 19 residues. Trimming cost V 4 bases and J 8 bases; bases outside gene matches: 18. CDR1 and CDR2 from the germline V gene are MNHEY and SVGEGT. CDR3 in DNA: TGTGCCAGCAGTTTGGTGTCGACGAGGACTAGCGGGACCATGGATGAGCAGTTCTTC. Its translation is CASSLVSTRTSGTMDEQFF.

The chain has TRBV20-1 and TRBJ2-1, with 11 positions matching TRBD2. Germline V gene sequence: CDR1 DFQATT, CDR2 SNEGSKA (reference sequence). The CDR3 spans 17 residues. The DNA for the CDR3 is TGCAGCCAAATCAAGCTAGCGGGAGGCAGCTCCTACAATGAGCAGTTCTTC. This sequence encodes CSQIKLAGGSSYNEQFF.

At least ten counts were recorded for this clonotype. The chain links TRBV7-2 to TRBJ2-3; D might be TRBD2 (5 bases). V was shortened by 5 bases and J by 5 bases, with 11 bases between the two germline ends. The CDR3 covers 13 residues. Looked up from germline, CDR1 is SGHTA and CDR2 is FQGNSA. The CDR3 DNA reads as TGTGCCAGCAGCCCCGGGGTGGGAGATACGCAGTATTTT. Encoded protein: CASSPGVGDTQYF.

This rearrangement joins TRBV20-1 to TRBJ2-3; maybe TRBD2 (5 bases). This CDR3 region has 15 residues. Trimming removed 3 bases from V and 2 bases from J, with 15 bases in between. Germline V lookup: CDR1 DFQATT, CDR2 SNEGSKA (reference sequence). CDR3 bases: TGCAGTGCTAGGGACTTCTTGCAACTCACAGATACGCAGTATTTT. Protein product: CSARDFLQLTDTQYF.

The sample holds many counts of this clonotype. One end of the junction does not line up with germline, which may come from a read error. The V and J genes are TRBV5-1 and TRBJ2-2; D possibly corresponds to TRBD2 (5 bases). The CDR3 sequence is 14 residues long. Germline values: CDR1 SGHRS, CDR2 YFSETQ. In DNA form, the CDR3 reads TGTGCCAGCAGTGGGAGCGCGAACACCGGGGAGCTGTTTTTT. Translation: CASSGSANTGELFF. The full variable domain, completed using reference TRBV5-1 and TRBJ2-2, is KAGVTQTPRYLIKTRGQQVTLSCSPISGHRSVSWYQQTPGQGLQFLFEYFSETQRNKGNFPGRFSGRQFSNSRSEMNVSTLELGDSALYLCASSGSANTGELFFGEGSRLTVL.

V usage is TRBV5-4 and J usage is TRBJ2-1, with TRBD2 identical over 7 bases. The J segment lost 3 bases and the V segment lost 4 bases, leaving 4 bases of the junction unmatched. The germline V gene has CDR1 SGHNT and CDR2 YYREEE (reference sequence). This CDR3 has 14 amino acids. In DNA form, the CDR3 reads TGTGCCAGCAGCCCGACGGGGGGCTACAATGAGCAGTTCTTC. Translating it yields CASSPTGGYNEQFF. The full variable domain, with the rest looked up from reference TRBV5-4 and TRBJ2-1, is ETGVTQSPTHLIKTRGQQVTLRCSSQSGHNTVSWYQQALGQGPQFIFQYYREEENGRGNFPPRFSGLQFPNYSSELNVNALELDDSALYLCASSPTGGYNEQFFGPGTRLTVL.

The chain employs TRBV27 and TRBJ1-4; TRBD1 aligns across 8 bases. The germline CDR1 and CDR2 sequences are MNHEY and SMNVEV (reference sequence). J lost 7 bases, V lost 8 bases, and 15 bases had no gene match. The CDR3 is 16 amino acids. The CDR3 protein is CASGFTLSDRAEKLFF. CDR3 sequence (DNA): TGTGCCAGCGGGTTTACCCTTTCGGACAGGGCTGAAAAACTGTTTTTT.

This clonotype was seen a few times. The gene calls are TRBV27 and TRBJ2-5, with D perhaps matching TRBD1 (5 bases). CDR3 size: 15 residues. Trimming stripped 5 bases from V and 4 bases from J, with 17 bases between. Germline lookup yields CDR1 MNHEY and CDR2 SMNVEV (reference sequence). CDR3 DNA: TGTGCCAGCAGTCGGACATCTACCGGCGCAGAGACCCAGTACTTC. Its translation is CASSRTSTGAETQYF.

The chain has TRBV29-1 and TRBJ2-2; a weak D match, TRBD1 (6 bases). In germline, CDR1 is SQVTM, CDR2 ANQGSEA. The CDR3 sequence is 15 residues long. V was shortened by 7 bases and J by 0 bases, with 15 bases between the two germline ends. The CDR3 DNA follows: TGCAGCGCTAATCGGGACACCTCGAACACCGGGGAGCTGTTTTTT. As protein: CSANRDTSNTGELFF.

The CDR3 is CASSLGVLRDGKLFF. CDR3 coding DNA: TGTGCCAGCAGCTTAGGGGTGCTTCGCGACGGGAAACTGTTTTTT. V and J are TRBV7-2 and TRBJ1-4, with D uncertain. The CDR3 sequence is 15 residues long. Germline CDR1 is SGHTA and CDR2 is FQGNSA. Between the trimmed V and J ends, which lost 1 base and 11 bases, there was a span of 17 bases.

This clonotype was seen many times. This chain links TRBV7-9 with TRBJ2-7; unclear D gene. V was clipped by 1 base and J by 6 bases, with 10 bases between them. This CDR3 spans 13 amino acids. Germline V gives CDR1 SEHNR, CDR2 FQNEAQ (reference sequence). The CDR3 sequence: CASSLGESSEQYV. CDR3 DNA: TGTGCCAGCAGCTTAGGTGAGAGCAGCGAGCAGTACGTC.

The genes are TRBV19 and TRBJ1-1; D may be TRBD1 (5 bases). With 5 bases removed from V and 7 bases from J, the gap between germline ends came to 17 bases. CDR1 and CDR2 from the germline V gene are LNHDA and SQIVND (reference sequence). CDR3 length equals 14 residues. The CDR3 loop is CASSPRAGTNEAFF. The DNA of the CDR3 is TGTGCCAGTAGTCCCCGGGCAGGGACTAATGAAGCTTTCTTT.

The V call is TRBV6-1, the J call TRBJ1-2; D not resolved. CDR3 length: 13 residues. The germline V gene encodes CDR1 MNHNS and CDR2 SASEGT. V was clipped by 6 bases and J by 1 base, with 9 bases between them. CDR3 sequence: CASSPGNNYGYTF. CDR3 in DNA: TGTGCCAGCAGCCCCGGGAATAACTATGGCTACACCTTC.

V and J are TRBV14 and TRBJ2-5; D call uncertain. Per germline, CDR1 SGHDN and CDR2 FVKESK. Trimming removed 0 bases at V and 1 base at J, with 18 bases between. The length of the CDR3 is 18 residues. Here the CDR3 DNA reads TGTGCCAGCAGCCAAGATATCTACGACCCGCCGGTCCAAGAGACCCAGTACTTC. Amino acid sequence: CASSQDIYDPPVQETQYF.

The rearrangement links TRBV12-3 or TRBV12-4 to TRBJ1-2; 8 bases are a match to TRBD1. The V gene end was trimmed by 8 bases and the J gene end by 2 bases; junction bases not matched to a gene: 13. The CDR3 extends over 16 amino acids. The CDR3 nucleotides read TGTGCCAGCGTTGGGGCAGGGGGCGCACCAAACTATGGCTACACCTTC. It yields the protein CASVGAGGAPNYGYTF.

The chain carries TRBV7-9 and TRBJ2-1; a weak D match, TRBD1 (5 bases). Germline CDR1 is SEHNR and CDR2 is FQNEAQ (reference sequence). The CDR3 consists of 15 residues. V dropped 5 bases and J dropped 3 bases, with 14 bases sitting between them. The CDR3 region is CASSIRGSVYNEQFF. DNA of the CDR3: TGTGCCAGCAGCATTAGGGGTTCGGTCTACAATGAGCAGTTCTTC.

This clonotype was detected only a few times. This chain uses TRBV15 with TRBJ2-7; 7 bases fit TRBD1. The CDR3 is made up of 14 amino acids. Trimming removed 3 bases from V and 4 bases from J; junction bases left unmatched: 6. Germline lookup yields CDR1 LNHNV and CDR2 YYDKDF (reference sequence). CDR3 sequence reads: CATSRTGLGYEQYF. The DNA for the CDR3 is TGTGCCACCAGCAGGACAGGGTTAGGGTACGAGCAGTACTTC.

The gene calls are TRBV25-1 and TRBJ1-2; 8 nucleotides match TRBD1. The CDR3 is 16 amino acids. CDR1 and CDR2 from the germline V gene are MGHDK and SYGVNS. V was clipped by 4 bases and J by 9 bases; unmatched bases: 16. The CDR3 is CASSAEGGTGADRYTF. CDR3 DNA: TGTGCCAGCAGTGCCGAAGGGGGGACAGGAGCAGATCGCTACACCTTC.

CDR3 sequence (DNA): TGTGCCAGCAGTGAAGCTTACGGGAGCCTCTACAATGAGCAGTTCTTC. Translated: CASSEAYGSLYNEQFF. The genes are TRBV6-1 and TRBJ2-1, with D possibly TRBD2 on 6 matching bases. Germline loops: CDR1 MNHNS, CDR2 SASEGT. CDR3 length equals 16 residues. V was pared by 0 bases and J by 3 bases, with 12 bases between.

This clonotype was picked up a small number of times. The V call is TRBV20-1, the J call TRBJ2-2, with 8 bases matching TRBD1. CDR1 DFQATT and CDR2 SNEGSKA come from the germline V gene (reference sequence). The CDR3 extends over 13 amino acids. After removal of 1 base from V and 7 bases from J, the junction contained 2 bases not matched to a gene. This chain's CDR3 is CSARVTGDGELFF. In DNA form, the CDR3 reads TGCAGTGCTAGAGTGACAGGGGACGGGGAGCTGTTTTTT.

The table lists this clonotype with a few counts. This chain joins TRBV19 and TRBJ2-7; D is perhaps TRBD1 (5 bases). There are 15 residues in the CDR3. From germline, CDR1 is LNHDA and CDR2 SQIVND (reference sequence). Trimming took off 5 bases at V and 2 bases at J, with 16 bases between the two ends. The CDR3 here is CASSPPGRTPYEQYF. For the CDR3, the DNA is TGTGCCAGTAGTCCTCCAGGGCGAACTCCCTACGAGCAGTACTTC.

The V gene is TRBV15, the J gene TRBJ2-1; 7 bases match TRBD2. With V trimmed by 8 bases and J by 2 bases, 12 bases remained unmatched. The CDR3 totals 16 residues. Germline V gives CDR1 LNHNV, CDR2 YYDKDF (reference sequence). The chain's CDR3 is CATSRPRELPYNEQFF. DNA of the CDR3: TGTGCCACCTCCCGCCCGCGGGAGCTGCCCTACAATGAGCAGTTCTTC.

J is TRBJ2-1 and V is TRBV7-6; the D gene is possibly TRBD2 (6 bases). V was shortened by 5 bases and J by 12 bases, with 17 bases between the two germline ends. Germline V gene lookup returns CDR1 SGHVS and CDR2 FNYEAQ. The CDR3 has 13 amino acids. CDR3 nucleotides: TGTGCCAGCAGCCCCTCCGGGACTCATTGGCAGTTCTTC. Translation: CASSPSGTHWQFF. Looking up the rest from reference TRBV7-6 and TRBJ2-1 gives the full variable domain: GAGVSQSPRYKVTKRGQDVALRCDPISGHVSLYWYRQALGQGPEFLTYFNYEAQQDKSGLPNDRFSAERPEGSISTLTIQRTEQRDSAMYRCASSPSGTHWQFFGPGTRLTVL.

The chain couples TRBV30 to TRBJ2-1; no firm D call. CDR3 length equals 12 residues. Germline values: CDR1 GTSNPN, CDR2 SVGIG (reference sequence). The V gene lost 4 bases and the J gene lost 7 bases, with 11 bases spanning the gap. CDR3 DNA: TGTGCCTGGATAGGTCGAGTTAATGAGCAGTTCTTC. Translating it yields CAWIGRVNEQFF.

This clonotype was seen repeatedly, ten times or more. This CDR3 reads CASSLIGYEQFF. In DNA, the CDR3 is TGTGCCAGCAGCTTAATCGGTTATGAGCAGTTCTTC. The rearrangement uses TRBV7-2 and TRBJ2-1; D is uncertain. This CDR3 has 12 amino acids. CDR1 is SGHTA, CDR2 FQGNSA, per germline. V was trimmed by 2 bases and J by 8 bases, leaving 7 bases between them.

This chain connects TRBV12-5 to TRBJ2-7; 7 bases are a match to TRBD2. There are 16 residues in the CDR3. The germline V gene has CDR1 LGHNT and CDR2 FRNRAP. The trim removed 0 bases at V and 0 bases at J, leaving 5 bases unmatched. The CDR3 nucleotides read TGTGCTAGTGGTTTGGTAATCAGCGGGGTCTCCTACGAGCAGTACGTC. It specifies CASGLVISGVSYEQYV.